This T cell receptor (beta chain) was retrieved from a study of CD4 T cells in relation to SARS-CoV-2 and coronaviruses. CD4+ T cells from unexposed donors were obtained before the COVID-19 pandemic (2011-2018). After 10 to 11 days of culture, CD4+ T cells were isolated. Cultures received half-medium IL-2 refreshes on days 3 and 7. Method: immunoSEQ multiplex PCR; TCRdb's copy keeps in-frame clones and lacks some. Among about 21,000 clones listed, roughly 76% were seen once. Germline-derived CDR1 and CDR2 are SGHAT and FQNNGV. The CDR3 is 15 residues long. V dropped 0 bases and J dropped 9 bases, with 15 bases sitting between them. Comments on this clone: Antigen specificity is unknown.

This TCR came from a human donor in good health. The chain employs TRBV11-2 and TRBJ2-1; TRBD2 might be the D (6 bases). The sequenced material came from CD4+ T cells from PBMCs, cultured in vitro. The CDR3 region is CASSLDPGDWVEQFF. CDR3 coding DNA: TGTGCCAGCAGCTTAGATCCGGGGGATTGGGTTGAGCAGTTCTTC.